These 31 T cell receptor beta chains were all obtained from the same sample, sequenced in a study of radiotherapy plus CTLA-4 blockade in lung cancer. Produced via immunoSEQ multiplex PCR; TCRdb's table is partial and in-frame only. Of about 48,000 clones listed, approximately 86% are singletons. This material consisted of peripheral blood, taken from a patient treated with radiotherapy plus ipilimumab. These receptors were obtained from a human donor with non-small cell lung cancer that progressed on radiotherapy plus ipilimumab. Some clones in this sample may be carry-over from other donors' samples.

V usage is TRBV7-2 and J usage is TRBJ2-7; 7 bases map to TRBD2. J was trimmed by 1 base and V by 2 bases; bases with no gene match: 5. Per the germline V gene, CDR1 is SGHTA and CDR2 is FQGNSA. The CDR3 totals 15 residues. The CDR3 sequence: CASSLYRGSSYEQYF. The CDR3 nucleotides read TGTGCCAGCAGCTTATATCGCGGGAGTTCCTACGAGCAGTACTTC.

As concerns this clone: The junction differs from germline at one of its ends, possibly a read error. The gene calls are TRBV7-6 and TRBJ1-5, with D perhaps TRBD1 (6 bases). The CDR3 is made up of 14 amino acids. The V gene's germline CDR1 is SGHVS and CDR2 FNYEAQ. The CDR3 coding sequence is TGTGCCACCAGCCCGGGGGGCTTTAATCAGCCCCAGCATTTT. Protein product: CATSPGGFNQPQHF.

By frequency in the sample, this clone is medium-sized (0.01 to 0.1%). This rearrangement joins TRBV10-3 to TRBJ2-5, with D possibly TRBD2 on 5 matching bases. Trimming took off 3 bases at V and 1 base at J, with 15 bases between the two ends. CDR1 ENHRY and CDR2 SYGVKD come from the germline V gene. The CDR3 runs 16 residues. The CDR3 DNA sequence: TGTGCCATCAGTGAATCCTCGGGGTGGTCCCAAGAGACCCAGTACTTC. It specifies CAISESSGWSQETQYF.

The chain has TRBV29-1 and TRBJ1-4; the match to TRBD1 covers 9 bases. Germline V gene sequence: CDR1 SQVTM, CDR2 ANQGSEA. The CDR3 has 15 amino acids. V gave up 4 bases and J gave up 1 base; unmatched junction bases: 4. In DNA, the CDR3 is TGCAGCGTTGGTGGACAGGGGATAACTAATGAAAAACTGTTTTTT. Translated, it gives CSVGGQGITNEKLFF.

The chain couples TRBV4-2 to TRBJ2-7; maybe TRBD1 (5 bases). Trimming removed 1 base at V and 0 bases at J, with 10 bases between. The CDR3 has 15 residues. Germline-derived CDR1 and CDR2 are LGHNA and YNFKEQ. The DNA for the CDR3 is TGTGCCAGCAGCCAAGGGACATACGACTCCTACGAGCAGTACTTC. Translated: CASSQGTYDSYEQYF.

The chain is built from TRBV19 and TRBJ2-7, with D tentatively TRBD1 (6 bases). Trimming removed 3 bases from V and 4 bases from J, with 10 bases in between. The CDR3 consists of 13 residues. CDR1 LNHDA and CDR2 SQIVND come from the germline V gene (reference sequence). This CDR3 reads CASSILQGYEQYF. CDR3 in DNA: TGTGCCAGTAGTATCCTCCAGGGGTACGAGCAGTACTTC.

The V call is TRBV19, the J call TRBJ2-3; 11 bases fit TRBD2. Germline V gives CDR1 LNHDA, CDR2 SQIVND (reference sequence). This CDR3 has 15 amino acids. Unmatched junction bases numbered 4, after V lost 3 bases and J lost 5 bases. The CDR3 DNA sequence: TGTGCCAGTAGTATGACTAGCGGGATTGGAGATACGCAGTATTTT. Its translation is CASSMTSGIGDTQYF.

CDR3 nucleotide sequence: TGTGCCAGCAGACTAGCGGGGGAGGGGTGGGGGACGGATACGCAGTATTTT. This gives the protein CASRLAGEGWGTDTQYF. The chain carries TRBV11-2 and TRBJ2-3; the match to TRBD2 covers 11 bases. The V gene's germline CDR1 is SGHAT and CDR2 FQNNGV. The CDR3 has 17 residues. The ends lost 6 bases at V and 6 bases at J; junction bases unmatched: 14.

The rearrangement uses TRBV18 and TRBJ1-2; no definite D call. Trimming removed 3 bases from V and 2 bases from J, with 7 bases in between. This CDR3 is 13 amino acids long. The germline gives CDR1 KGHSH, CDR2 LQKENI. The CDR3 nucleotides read TGTGCCAGCTCACCTTCCGAGAACTATGGCTACACCTTC. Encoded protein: CASSPSENYGYTF. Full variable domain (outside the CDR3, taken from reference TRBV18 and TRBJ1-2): NAGVMQNPRHLVRRRGQEARLRCSPMKGHSHVYWYRQLPEEGLKFMVYLQKENIIDESGMPKERFSAEFPKEGPSILRIQQVVRGDSAAYFCASSPSENYGYTFGSGTRLTVV.

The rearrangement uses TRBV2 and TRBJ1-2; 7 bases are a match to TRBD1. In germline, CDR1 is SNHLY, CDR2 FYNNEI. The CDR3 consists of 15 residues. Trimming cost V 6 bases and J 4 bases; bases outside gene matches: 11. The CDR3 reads CASSVDRAGFYGYTF. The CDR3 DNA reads TGTGCCAGCAGCGTTGACAGGGCCGGCTTCTATGGCTACACCTTC.

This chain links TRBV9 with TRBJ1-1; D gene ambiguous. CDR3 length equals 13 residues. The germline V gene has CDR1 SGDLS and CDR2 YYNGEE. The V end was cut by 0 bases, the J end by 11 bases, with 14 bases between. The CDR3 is CASSVGTGAWAFF. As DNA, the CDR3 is TGTGCCAGCAGCGTAGGAACGGGAGCCTGGGCTTTCTTT.

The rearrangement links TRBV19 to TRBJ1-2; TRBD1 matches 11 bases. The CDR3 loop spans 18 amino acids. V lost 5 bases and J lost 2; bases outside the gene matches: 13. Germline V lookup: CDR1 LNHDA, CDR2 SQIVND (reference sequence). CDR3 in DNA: TGTGCCAGTAGTGCACCCCGGGACAGGGGGGAGCTAAACTATGGCTACACCTTC. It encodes CASSAPRDRGELNYGYTF.

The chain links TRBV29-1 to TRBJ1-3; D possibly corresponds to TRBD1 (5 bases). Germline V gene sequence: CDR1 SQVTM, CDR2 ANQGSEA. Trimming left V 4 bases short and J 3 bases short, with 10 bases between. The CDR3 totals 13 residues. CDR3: CSVGGANGNTIYF. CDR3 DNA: TGCAGCGTTGGCGGGGCGAATGGAAACACCATATATTTT.

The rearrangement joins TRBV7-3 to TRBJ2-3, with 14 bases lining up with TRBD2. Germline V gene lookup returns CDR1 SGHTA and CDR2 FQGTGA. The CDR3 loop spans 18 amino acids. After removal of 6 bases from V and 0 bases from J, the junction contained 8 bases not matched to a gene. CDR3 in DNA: TGTGCCAGCAGTCTCACCGGGACTAGCGGGGGTAGCACAGATACGCAGTATTTT. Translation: CASSLTGTSGGSTDTQYF.

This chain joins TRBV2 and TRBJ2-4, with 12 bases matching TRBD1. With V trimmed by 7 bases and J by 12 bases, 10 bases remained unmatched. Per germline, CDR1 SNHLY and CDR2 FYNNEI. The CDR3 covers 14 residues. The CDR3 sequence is CASNNLGQGANQYF. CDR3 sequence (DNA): TGTGCCAGCAATAACTTGGGACAGGGGGCAAATCAGTACTTC.

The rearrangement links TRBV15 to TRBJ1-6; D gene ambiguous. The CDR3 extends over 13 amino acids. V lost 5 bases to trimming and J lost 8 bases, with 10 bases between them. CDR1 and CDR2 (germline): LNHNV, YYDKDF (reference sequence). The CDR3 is CATSVQDDSPLHF. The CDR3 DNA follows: TGTGCCACCAGCGTCCAGGATGATTCACCCCTCCACTTT.

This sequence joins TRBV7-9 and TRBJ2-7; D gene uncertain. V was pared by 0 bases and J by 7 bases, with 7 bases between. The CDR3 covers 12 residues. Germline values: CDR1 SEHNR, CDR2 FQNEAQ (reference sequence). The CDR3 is CASSLAWAEQYF. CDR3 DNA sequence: TGTGCCAGCAGCTTAGCGTGGGCGGAGCAGTACTTC.

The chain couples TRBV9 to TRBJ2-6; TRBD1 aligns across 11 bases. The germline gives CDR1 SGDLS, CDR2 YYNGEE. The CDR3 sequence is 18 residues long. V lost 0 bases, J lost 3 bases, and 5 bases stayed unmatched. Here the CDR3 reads CASSVGDRGSYGANVLTF. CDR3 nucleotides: TGTGCCAGCAGCGTAGGGGACAGGGGGTCTTATGGGGCCAACGTCCTGACTTTC.

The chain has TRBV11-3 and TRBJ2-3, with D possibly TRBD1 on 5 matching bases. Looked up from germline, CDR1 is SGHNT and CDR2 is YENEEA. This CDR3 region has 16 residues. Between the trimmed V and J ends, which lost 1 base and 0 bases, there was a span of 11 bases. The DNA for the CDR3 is TGTGCCAGCAGCTTAGGCGACAGAGCTAGCACAGATACGCAGTATTTT. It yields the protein CASSLGDRASTDTQYF.

CDR3 residues: CASSPGRGSKETQYF. CDR3 nucleotides: TGTGCCAGTAGCCCCGGGAGAGGGAGCAAAGAGACCCAGTACTTC. The V gene is TRBV19, the J gene TRBJ2-5; the D gene is possibly TRBD2 (6 bases). CDR3 length equals 15 residues. V was shortened by 6 bases and J by 3 bases, with 17 bases between the two germline ends. CDR1 and CDR2 from the germline V gene are LNHDA and SQIVND (reference sequence).

The CDR3 DNA follows: TGTGCCAGCAGTGTGAGCGGGGCTAGTTTAGCCGGCGAGCAGTACTTC. Residues: CASSVSGASLAGEQYF. The rearrangement joins TRBV6-4 to TRBJ2-7; TRBD2 matches at 7 bases. This CDR3 spans 16 amino acids. J lost 6 bases, V lost 4 bases, and 15 bases had no gene match. Germline assignment: CDR1 MRHNA and CDR2 SNTAGT.

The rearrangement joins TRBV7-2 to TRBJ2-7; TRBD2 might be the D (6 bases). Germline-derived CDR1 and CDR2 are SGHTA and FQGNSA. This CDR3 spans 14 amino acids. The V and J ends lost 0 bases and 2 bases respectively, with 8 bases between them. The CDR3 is CASSLAGGPYEQYF. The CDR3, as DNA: TGTGCCAGCAGCTTAGCGGGGGGTCCCTACGAGCAGTACTTC.

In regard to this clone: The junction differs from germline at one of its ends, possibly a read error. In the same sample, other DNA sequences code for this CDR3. Written as DNA, the CDR3 is TGCGCCAGCAGCTTCCGGACAGGGCTCGAGCAATACTTC. Its translation is CASSFRTGLEQYF. The V gene is TRBV5-1, the J gene TRBJ2-7; 8 bases agree with TRBD1. This CDR3 region has 13 residues. The germline V gene has CDR1 SGHRS and CDR2 YFSETQ. Filled out from reference TRBV5-1 and TRBJ2-7, the complete variable domain reads KAGVTQTPRYLIKTRGQQVTLSCSPISGHRSVSWYQQTPGQGLQFLFEYFSETQRNKGNFPGRFSGRQFSNSRSEMNVSTLELGDSALYLCASSFRTGLEQYFGPGTRLTVT.

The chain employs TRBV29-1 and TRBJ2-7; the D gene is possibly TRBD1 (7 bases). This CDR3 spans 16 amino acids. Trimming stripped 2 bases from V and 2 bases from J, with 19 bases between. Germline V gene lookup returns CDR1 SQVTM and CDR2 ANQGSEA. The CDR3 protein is CSVEPRGQGGTYEQYF. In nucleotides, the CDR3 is TGCAGCGTTGAACCAAGGGGGCAGGGGGGTACCTACGAGCAGTACTTC.

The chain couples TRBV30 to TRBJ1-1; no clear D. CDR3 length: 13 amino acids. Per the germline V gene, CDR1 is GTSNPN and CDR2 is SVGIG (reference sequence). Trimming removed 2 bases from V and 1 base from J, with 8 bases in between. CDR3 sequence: CAWSRRGNTEAFF. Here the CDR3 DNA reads TGTGCCTGGAGTAGGCGGGGGAACACTGAAGCTTTCTTT.

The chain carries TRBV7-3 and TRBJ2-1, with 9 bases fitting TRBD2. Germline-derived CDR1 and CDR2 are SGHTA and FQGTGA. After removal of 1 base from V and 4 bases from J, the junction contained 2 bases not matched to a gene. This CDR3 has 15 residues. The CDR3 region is CASSLNAGGYNEQFF. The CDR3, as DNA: TGTGCCAGCAGCTTAAATGCGGGGGGGTACAATGAGCAGTTCTTC.

The CDR3: CSVVGGTGNTIYF. In DNA, the CDR3 is TGCAGCGTTGTTGGAGGGACTGGAAACACCATATATTTT. The chain employs TRBV29-1 and TRBJ1-3; D not certain. V was trimmed by 4 bases and J by 2 bases, leaving 9 bases between them. Germline V gene sequence: CDR1 SQVTM, CDR2 ANQGSEA. The CDR3 contains 13 residues.

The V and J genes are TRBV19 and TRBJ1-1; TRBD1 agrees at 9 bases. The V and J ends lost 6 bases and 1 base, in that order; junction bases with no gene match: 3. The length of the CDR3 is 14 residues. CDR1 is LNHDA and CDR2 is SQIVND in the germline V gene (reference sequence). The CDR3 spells CASRGTGWNTEAFF. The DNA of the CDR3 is TGTGCCAGTAGGGGGACAGGGTGGAACACTGAAGCTTTCTTT.

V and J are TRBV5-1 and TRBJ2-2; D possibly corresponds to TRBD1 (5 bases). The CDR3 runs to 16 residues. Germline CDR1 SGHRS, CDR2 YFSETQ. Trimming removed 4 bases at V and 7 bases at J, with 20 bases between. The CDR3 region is CASSPPFKGKGGELFF. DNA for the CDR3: TGCGCCAGCAGCCCCCCTTTTAAGGGGAAGGGCGGGGAGCTGTTTTTT.

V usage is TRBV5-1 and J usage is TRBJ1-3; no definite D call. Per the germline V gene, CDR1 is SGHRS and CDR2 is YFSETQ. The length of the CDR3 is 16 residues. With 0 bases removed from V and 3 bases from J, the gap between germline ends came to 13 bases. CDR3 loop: CASSLDLPSLGNTIYF. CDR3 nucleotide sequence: TGCGCCAGCAGCTTGGATCTCCCCTCTCTTGGAAACACCATATATTTT.

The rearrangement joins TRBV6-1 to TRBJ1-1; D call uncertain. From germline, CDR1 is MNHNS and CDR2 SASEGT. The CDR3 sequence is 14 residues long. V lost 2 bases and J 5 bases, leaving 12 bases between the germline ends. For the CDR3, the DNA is TGTGCCAGCAGTGAAAATGCGGGAAAAACTGAAGCTTTCTTT. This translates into CASSENAGKTEAFF.